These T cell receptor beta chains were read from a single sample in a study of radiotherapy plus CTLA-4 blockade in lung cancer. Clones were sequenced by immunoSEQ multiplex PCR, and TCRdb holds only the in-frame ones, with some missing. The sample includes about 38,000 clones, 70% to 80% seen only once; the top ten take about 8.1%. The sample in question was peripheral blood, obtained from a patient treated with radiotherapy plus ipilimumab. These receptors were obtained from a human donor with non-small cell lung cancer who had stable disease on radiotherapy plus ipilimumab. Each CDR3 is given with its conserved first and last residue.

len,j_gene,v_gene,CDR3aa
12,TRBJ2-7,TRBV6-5,CASRTDTYEQYF
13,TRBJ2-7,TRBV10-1,CASSEQGAYEQYF
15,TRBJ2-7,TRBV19,CASRSPGQGEYEQYF
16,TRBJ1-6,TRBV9,CASSVDIQGYNSPLHF
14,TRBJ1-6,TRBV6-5,CASRGLQGNSPLHF
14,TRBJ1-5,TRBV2,CASSVDRVDQPQHF
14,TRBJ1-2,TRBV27,CASSLKQGPYGYTF
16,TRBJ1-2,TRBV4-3,CASSQEGTGSNYGYTF
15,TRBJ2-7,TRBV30,CAWSLGLAGVGAQYF
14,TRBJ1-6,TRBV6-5,CASSPQGGNSPLHF
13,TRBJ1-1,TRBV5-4,CASTDRFGTEAFF
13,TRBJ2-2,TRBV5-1,CASSFVGNGELFF
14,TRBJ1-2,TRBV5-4,CASSQVDRGYGYTF
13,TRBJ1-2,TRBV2,CASIKDSISGYTF
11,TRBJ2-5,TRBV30,CAWSAKETQYF
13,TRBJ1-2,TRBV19,CASSIQVGNGYTF
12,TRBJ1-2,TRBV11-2,CASSTGESGYTF
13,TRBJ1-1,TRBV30,CAWSVGPTTEAFF
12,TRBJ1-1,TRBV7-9,CASSLYRGAAFF
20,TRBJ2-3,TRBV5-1,CASSLHYRRLAGGTTDTQYF
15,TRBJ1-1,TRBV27,CASSHRQVMNTEAFF
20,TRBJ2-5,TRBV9,CARSARRGGTSNVRRETQYF
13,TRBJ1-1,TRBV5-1,CASSLGTTTEAFF
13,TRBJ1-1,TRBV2,CASSKQGATEAFF
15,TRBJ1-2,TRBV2,CASSEGRRNLWGYTF
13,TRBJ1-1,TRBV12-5,CASGYEGYTEAFF
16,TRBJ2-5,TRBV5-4,CASSAVVARKEETQYF